A selection of T cell receptor beta chains follows, all from one sample in a study of T-cell memory formation after mild COVID-19. MiXCR was run by TCRdb on the 5' RACE reads, yielding one entry per CDR3 protein. The repertoire holds hundreds of thousands of distinct CDR3 sequences, approximately 15% seen once, with more than 20% in the top ten. Sequences were obtained from PBMCs or a T cell subset sorted from them (not recorded which). These receptors were collected from a man between 18 and 29 years old who had mild COVID-19 (a few samples of this study predate the infection). Cell type and time point are not known. Each CDR3 is given without its conserved first and last residue. Fields, in order: V gene, CDR3 protein.

TRBV7-2,ASSTTQGIHEQF
TRBV27,ASSLSATGIAYTGELF
TRBV9,ASSVGGSRADTQY
TRBV12-3/TRBV12-4,ASSLWRGMAVTQETQY
TRBV5-1,ASSLAQQGKGYT
TRBV4-1,ASSQDKWTGNTGELF
TRBV7-2,ASSPTLRGYT
TRBV3-1,ASSPTQTFRGNTEAF
TRBV3-1,ASSQGPQSAYEQY
TRBV7-2,ASRPQSDTQY
TRBV10-3,AISEGQGTQPQH
TRBV19,ASSAWGNYGYT
TRBV12-3/TRBV12-4,ASSGGWGPAPEAF
TRBV6-5,ASSYSITSGGDEQF
TRBV7-2,ASSSGPGVYEQY
TRBV15,ATSRDRGSANTGELF
TRBV28,ASSLWRDTDTQY
TRBV7-3,ASSFRGHTDTQY
TRBV6-2/TRBV6-3,ASSYSTANQPQH
TRBV7-9,ASSLSMGLAKNIQY
TRBV6-1,ASSVEENTEAF
TRBV4-3,ASSQVRSAGANVLT
TRBV7-8,ASSWGPLYGYT
TRBV19,ASSIVDTEAF
TRBV2,ASIENRDTYNEQF
TRBV11-2,ASSLGHLDSPKANYGYT
TRBV7-2,ASSLATGTDYGYT
TRBV29-1,SVGFRGSEQY
TRBV24-1,ATIQWDRGKEQF
TRBV10-3,AISDVPGASDTQY
TRBV7-9,ASSPFTGNTGELF
TRBV4-1,ASSQYRKETQY
TRBV29-1,SVEGFGTGYGYT
TRBV9,ASSTSDRDRGLRRGGADTQY
TRBV14,ASNQDTETQY
TRBV4-2,ASSQEERSEAF
TRBV5-1,ASSSTEYEQY
TRBV5-4,ASSFGGLQAYEQY
TRBV7-2,ASTPREGHYGYT
TRBV7-6,ASSQLGANTGELF
TRBV5-1,ASSLDSGGAFNEQF
TRBV5-4,ASETSGGPEQF
TRBV5-6,ASSLTLWNEQF
TRBV4-2,ASSQGVTGDQPQH
TRBV4-1,ASSQERPTGYEQY
TRBV3-1,ASSQASRDFGSPDTQY
TRBV7-9,ASSRPDSGEEAF
TRBV5-6,ASSLEGGAVDTQY
TRBV18,ASSPPRVGKAGNTIY